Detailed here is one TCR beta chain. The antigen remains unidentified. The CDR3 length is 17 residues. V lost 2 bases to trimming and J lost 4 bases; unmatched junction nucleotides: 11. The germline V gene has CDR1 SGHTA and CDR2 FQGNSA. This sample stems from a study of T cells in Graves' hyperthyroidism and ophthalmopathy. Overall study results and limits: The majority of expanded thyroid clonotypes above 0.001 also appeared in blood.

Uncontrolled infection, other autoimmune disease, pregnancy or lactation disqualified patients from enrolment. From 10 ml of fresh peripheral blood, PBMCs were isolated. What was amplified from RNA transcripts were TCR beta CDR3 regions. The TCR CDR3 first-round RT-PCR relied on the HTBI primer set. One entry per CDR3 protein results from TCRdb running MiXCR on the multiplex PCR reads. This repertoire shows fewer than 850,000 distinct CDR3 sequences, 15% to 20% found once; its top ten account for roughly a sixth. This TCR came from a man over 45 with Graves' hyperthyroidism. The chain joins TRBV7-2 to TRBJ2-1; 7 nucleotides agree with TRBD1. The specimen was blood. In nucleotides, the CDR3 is TGTGCCAGCAGCTTAACCCCCCGAGACAGGGAGTACAATGAGCAGTTCTTC. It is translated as CASSLTPRDREYNEQFF.